This T cell receptor (beta chain) was found in a study of blood T cells in healthy people across ages. General study results and limits: Researchers judged that diversity estimates from one million T cells fell short of true values. The fall in TCR beta diversity per million T cells was roughly linear with age.

The CDR3 length is 14 residues. The ends were cut back, 5 bases at V and 2 bases at J, with 9 bases in the middle. Germline lookup yields CDR1 LGHDT and CDR2 YNNKEL (reference sequence). Comments on this clonotype: What it binds is unknown.

The study drew donors from healthy Caucasian individuals in Russia aged roughly 6 to 90. The use of a sample-barcoded 5' primer and a J-beta primer mix characterized a second PCR of roughly 6 to 11 cycles. TCRdb independently ran MiXCR on the 5' RACE reads; one entry per CDR3 protein. The profile shows 1,800,000 or so distinct CDR3 sequences, about two fifths of them singletons. This clonotype was sampled from a human donor in good health. The chain carries TRBV3-1 and TRBJ2-2, with D uncertain. Source material: blood. The CDR3, as DNA: TGTGCCAGCAGCTTTTGGAGAAACACCGGGGAGCTGTTTTTT. As protein: CASSFWRNTGELFF.